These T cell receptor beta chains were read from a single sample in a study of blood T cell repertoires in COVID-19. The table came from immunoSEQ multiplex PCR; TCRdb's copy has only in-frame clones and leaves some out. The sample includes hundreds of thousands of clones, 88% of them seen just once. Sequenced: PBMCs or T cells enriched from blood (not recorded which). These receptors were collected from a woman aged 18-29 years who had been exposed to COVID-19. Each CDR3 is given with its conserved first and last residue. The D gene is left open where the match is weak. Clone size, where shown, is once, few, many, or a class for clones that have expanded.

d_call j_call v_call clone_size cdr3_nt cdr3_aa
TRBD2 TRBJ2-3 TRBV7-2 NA TGTGCCAGCAGCTTAGATAGCGGGAGTTGGAATACGCAGTATTTT CASSLDSGSWNTQYF
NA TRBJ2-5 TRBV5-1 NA TGCGCCAGCAGCTTGGGCTTCTTGAGCGGACAAGAGACCCAGTACTTC CASSLGFLSGQETQYF
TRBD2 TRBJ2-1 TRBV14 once TGTGCCAGCAGCCACCCGATAGCGGGAGGATACTCCTACAATGAGCAGTTCTTC CASSHPIAGGYSYNEQFF
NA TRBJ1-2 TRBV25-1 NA TGTGCCAGCAGTACAGGGATGGGTGGCTACACCTTC CASSTGMGGYTF
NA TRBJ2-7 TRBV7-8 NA TGTGCCAGCAGCTTAGCGGAGGGACAGCACTCCTACGAGCAGTACTTC CASSLAEGQHSYEQYF
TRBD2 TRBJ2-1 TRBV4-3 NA TGCGCCAGCAGCCAACTCCTAGCGGGGGCCTACAATGAGCAGTTCTTC CASSQLLAGAYNEQFF
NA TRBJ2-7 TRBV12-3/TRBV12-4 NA TGTGCCAGCAGTCTGGACAGTTACGAGCAGTACTTC CASSLDSYEQYF
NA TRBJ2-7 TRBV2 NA TGTGCCAGCAGTGGGGTAGCGGTCCCATACGAGCAGTACTTC CASSGVAVPYEQYF
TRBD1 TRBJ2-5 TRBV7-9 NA TGTGCCAGCAGCACTTCAGACAGGGCACGGGAAGAGACCCAGTACTTC CASSTSDRAREETQYF
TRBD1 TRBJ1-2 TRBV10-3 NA TGTGCCATCAGTGAGGGTAGGGGGCGAATTAGTAATGGCTACACCTTC CAISEGRGRISNGYTF
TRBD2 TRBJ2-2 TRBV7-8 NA TGTGCCAGCAGCTTTCGGGGGGATTTGAACACCGGGGAGCTGTTTTTT CASSFRGDLNTGELFF
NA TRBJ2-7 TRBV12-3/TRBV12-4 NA TGTGCCAGCAGTTTCGAGACACGGGAGCAGTACTTC CASSFETREQYF
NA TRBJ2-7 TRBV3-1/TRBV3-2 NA TGTGCCAGCAGCCAAGACCGGGCGGGTGTCGTTTCCTACGAGCAGTACTTC CASSQDRAGVVSYEQYF
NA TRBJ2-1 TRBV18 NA TGTGCCAGCTCACCCCCCCGCGTAGCGGTAACCTACAATGAGCAGTTCTTC CASSPPRVAVTYNEQFF
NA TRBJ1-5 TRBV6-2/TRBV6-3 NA TGTGCCAGCAGTTTCACCGACAGATTTAATCAGCCCCAGCATTTT CASSFTDRFNQPQHF
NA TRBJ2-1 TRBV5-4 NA TGTGCCAGCAGCCAGGGGGGTTCCTACAATGAGCAGTTCTTC CASSQGGSYNEQFF
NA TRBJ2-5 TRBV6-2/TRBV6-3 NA TGTGCCAGCAGTTATTGGTCAGCGCCGATTCAAGAGACCCAGTACTTC CASSYWSAPIQETQYF
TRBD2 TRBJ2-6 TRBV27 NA TGTGCCAGCAGTTTGGGGGGGGCTGGGGCCAACGTCCTGACTTTC CASSLGGAGANVLTF
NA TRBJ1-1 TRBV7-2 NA TGTGCCAGCAGCCGGGGGGTTCGTACTGAAGCTTTCTTT CASSRGVRTEAFF
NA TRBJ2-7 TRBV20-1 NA TGCAGTGTCCCCGCGCCCTACGAGCAGTACTTC CSVPAPYEQYF
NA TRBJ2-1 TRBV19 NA TGTGCCAGTAGTATCAGCGGAGCCTACAATGAGCAGTTCTTC CASSISGAYNEQFF
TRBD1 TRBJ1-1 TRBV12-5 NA TGTGCTAGTGGTTTGGGGACAGGCCTAAACACTGAAGCTTTCTTT CASGLGTGLNTEAFF
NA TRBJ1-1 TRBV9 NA TGTGCCAGCAGCGCCACGGGAGCGCTGAACACTGAAGCTTTCTTT CASSATGALNTEAFF
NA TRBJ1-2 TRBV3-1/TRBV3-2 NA TGTGCCAGTAGTGGGGGGGCGAACTATGGCTACACCTTC CASSGGANYGYTF
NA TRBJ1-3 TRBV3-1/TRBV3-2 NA TGTGCCAGCAGCCAAGATGGGAGGGGATACTCTGGAAACACCATATATTTT CASSQDGRGYSGNTIYF
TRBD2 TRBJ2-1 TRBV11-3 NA TGTGCCAGCAGCTTGGAGCGGGGGGGCACGGGTGAGCAGTTCTTC CASSLERGGTGEQFF
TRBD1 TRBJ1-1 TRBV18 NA TGTGCCAGCTCACCTATTCAGGGACAGTCGGACACTGAAGCTTTCTTT CASSPIQGQSDTEAFF
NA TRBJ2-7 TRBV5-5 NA TGTGCCAGCAGCGCACTAACAGGGTTCGACACCTACGAGCAGTACTTC CASSALTGFDTYEQYF
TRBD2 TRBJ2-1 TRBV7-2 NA TGTGCCAGCAGCTTATTAAGCGGGGGTACCTACAATGAGCAGTTCTTC CASSLLSGGTYNEQFF
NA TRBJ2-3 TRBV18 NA TGTGCCAGCTCGTGGGGCCGGCGCACAGATACGCAGTATTTT CASSWGRRTDTQYF
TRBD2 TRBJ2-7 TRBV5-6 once TGTGCCAGCAGGTGGCGGGAGGGCTTAGACGAGCAGTACTTC CASRWREGLDEQYF
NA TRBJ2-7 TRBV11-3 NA TGTGCCAGCAGCCAAATTACAGACAGCCCCCGGTACGAGCAGTACTTC CASSQITDSPRYEQYF
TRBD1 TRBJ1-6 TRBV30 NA TGTGCCTGGAGTGTACTGTTAGGGGGCCTTTCACCCCTCCACTTT CAWSVLLGGLSPLHF
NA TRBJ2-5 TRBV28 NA TGTGCCAGCAGTCATTTAGGGGGGACAGCTCAAAAAGAGACCCAGTACTTC CASSHLGGTAQKETQYF
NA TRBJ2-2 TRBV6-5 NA TGTGCCAGCAAGGACAGTTACACCGGGGAGCTGTTTTTT CASKDSYTGELFF
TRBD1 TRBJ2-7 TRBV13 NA TGTGCCAGCAGCTTATACAGGGGCTACGAGCAGTACTTC CASSLYRGYEQYF
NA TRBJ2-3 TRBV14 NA TGTGCCAGCAGCCAAGGACAGTACACAGATACGCAGTATTTT CASSQGQYTDTQYF
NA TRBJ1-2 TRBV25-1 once TGTGCCAGCAGTGGGGCCGTGTATGGCTACACCTTC CASSGAVYGYTF
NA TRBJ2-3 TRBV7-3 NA TGTGCCAGCAGCCAAGTGGGGACTCCCGGGGATACGCAGTATTTT CASSQVGTPGDTQYF
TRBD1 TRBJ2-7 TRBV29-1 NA TGCAGCGTTAGGGGACAGGGGTCCTACGAGCAGTACTTC CSVRGQGSYEQYF
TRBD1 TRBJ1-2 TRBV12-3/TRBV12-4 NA TGTGCCAGCAGTTTATCCAGGGGGTATGGCTACACCTTC CASSLSRGYGYTF
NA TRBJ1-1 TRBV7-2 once TGTGCCAGCAGCTTAGAAGGAGCCAAGGAAGCTTTCTTT CASSLEGAKEAFF
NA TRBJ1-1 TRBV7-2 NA TGTGCCAGCAGCTGGATGGATGGGGCAGGGACTGAAGCTTTCTTT CASSWMDGAGTEAFF
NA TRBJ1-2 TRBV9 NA TGTGCCAGCAGCGTAGCATCGGAGAGCTACACCTTC CASSVASESYTF
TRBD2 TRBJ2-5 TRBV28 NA TGTGCCAGCAGTTATACGGGACTAGCGGGGATGGAGACCCAGTACTTC CASSYTGLAGMETQYF
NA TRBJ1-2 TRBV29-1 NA TGCAGCGTTGAGGGTTGGGGAGGGCGTGGTGGCTACACCTTC CSVEGWGGRGGYTF
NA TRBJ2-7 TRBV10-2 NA TGCGCCAGCAGTGAAGCGCTTGACGAGCAGTACTTC CASSEALDEQYF
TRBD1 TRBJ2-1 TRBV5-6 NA TGTGCCTGGCAACAGGGGGGCCCCCCGTTTCCCTACAATGAGCAGTTCTTC CAWQQGGPPFPYNEQFF
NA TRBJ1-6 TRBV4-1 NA TGCGCCAGCAGCCAAGGGATGCAGGGGAATTCACCCCTCCACTTT CASSQGMQGNSPLHF
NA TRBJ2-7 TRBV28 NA TGTGCCAGCAGTTTATTTTCGGGGTTTGGCGGCGAGCAGTACTTC CASSLFSGFGGEQYF
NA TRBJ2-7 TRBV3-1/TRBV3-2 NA TGTGCCAGCAGCCAAAATGGCAGGTCCTTCGACGAGCAGTACTTC CASSQNGRSFDEQYF
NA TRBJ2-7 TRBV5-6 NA TGTGCCAGCAGCTTATTCCGGGGAATAATATCCTACGAGCAGTACTTC CASSLFRGIISYEQYF
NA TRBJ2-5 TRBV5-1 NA TGCGCCAGCAGCCCCCTTCCTAGCGCGGAGACCCAGTACTTC CASSPLPSAETQYF
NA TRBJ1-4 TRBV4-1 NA TGCGCCAGCAGCCCACAGAGTGCAACTAATGAAAAACTGTTTTTT CASSPQSATNEKLFF
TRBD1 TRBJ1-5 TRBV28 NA TGTGCCAGCTTAGGACAGGGTCCTCAGCCCCAGCATTTT CASLGQGPQPQHF
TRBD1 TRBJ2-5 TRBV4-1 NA TGCGCCAGCAGCGGACAGGAGCAAGAGACCCAGTACTTC CASSGQEQETQYF
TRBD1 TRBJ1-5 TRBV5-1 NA TGCGCCAGCAGCCTCGGGACAGGGTGGGGTCAGCCCCAGCATTTT CASSLGTGWGQPQHF